The clone carrying this TCR beta chain was recorded many times. One end of the junction varies from germline; a read error may be responsible. TCRdb independently ran MiXCR on the reads; one entry per CDR3 protein. The table records 150,000 to 200,000 distinct CDR3 sequences, about an eighth of them present only once. These data belong to a study of T cell repertoires in cytomegalovirus infection. The CDR3 runs 12 residues. Germline CDR1 reads SGHTA; CDR2 reads FQGNSA. Sequencing used PBMCs. This sequence joins TRBV7-2 and TRBJ1-3; no definite D call. The sequence derives from a human donor in good health (CMV status not recorded). Some clones in this sample may be carry-over from other donors' samples. The CDR3 DNA reads TGTGCCAGCAGCTTAGCGCCGTGGTATCTTTCTTTT. It specifies CASSLAPWYLSF.